This entry describes one TCR beta chain. The antigen is unknown. This entry belongs to a study of OX40 agonist ivuxolimab in advanced cancers. The study's findings and limits: Patients who responded partially at 0.1-3.0 mg/kg showed clonal expansion ranking among the lowest. Researchers report that CD8+ T cells had, on average, more expanded clones than CD4+. By week 6 at 0.1 to 3.0 mg/kg, blood CD4+ and CD8+ T cells had expanded clonally.

Sequenced by immunoSEQ multiplex PCR; TCRdb stores in-frame clones only, minus some. There are roughly 18,000 clones in the sample; approximately 87% occur only once, and 30% to 40% lies in the top ten. Patients with autoimmune history or systemic immunosuppression were excluded. The specimen was CD4+ or CD8+ T cells sorted from blood, collected in a trial of the OX40 agonist ivuxolimab. This receptor was taken from an adult with an advanced solid tumor such as melanoma, head and neck, liver or kidney cancer.

The chain's CDR3 is CASWGGSGNTIYF. The CDR3 nucleotides are TGTGCCAGCTGGGGGGGATCTGGAAACACCATATATTTT. The J gene is TRBJ1-3, the V gene TRBV7-9; a weak D match, TRBD1 (5 bases). Germline CDR1 SEHNR, CDR2 FQNEAQ (reference sequence). Trimming cost V 8 bases and J 1 base, with 9 bases left between them. This CDR3 region has 13 residues.